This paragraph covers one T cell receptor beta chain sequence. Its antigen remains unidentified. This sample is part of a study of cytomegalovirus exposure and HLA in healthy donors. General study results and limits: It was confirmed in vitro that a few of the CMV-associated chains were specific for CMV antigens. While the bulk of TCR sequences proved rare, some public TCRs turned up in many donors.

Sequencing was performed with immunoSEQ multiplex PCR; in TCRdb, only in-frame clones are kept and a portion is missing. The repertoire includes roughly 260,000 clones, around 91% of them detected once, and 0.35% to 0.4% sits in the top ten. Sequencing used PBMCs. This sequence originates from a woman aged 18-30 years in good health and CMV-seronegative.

CDR3 protein: CASSLAYRGDYGYTF. DNA of the CDR3: TGTGCCAGCAGCTTGGCCTACAGGGGAGACTATGGCTACACCTTC. The V and J genes are TRBV5-4 and TRBJ1-2, with 7 positions matching TRBD1. This CDR3 contains 15 residues. J lost 3 bases, V lost 0 bases, and 5 bases had no gene match. Germline values: CDR1 SGHNT, CDR2 YYREEE (reference sequence).